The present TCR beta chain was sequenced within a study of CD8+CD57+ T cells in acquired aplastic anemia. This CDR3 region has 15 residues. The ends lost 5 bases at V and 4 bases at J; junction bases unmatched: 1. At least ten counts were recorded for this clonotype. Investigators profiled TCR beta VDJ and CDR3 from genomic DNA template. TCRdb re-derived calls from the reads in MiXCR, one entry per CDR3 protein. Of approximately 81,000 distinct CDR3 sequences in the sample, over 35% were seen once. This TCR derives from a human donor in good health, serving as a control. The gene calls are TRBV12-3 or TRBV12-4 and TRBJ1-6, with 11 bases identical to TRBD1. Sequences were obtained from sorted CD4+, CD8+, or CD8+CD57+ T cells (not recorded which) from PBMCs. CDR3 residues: CASSGQGAYNSPLHF. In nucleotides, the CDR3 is TGTGCCAGCAGTGGACAGGGGGCTTATAATTCACCCCTCCACTTT.